This is a list of T cell receptor beta chains from one sample in a study of blood T cell repertoires in COVID-19. The repertoire was sequenced with immunoSEQ multiplex PCR; TCRdb's copy has only in-frame clones and lacks some. This sample has around 250,000 clones; roughly 88% occur once, and the top ten carry around 12%. Sequenced sample: peripheral blood. The receptor source for this set is a man aged 80 or over with acute or convalescent COVID-19. Each CDR3 is given with its conserved first and last residue. A D gene is named only where the DNA matches it firmly. Rows may omit the clone size; those that give it use once, few, many or a size class.

D: TRBD1; V: TRBV6-1; size: -; J: TRBJ1-6; DNA: TGTGCCAGCAGTGAAGTGCAGGGGGCGAATACTTCACCCCTCCACTTT; CDR3: CASSEVQGANTSPLHF
D: -; V: TRBV7-8; size: few; J: TRBJ2-6; DNA: TGTGCCAGCAGCCGTGGACAGATCTCTGGGGCCAACGTCCTGACTTTC; CDR3: CASSRGQISGANVLTF
D: -; V: TRBV14; size: -; J: TRBJ2-5; DNA: TGTGCCAGCAGCCACCCCTCCGCTCAGGCGTACCAAGAGACCCAGTACTTC; CDR3: CASSHPSAQAYQETQYF
D: TRBD1; V: TRBV6-5; size: -; J: TRBJ2-7; DNA: TGTGCCAGCAGTTACTCGGGTACAGGGGGCGACGAGCAGTACTTC; CDR3: CASSYSGTGGDEQYF
D: TRBD1; V: TRBV6-5; size: -; J: TRBJ1-1; DNA: TGTGCCAGCAGTTACGTTGGGACAGGGTGGGGCACTGAAGCTTTCTTT; CDR3: CASSYVGTGWGTEAFF
D: -; V: TRBV19; size: -; J: TRBJ2-1; DNA: TGTGCCAGTAGTATAGCGGGAGTTTATGAGCAGTTCTTC; CDR3: CASSIAGVYEQFF
D: -; V: TRBV7-2; size: -; J: TRBJ1-3; DNA: TGTGCCAGCAGCCACGGGGGTTCTGGAAACACCATATATTTT; CDR3: CASSHGGSGNTIYF
D: TRBD1; V: TRBV6-5; size: -; J: TRBJ1-5; DNA: TGTGCCAGCAGACAGGGGGGAAGCAATCAGCCCCAGCATTTT; CDR3: CASRQGGSNQPQHF
D: -; V: TRBV11-3; size: -; J: TRBJ2-2; DNA: TGTGCCAGCAGCTTAGTCGGGGGTAGTGCGAACACCGGGGAGCTGTTTTTT; CDR3: CASSLVGGSANTGELFF
D: -; V: TRBV2; size: -; J: TRBJ1-5; DNA: TGTGCCAGCAGGGACTGGGCAAGCAATCAGCCCCAGCATTTT; CDR3: CASRDWASNQPQHF
D: TRBD1; V: TRBV28; size: few; J: TRBJ1-6; DNA: TGTGCCAGCAGTCTACAGGGGTTAAATTCACCCCTCCACTTT; CDR3: CASSLQGLNSPLHF
D: -; V: TRBV14; size: -; J: TRBJ1-3; DNA: TGTGCCAGCAGCCAAGTACGACAGCCCCGCTCTGGAAACACCATATATTTT; CDR3: CASSQVRQPRSGNTIYF
D: -; V: TRBV10-1; size: -; J: TRBJ2-4; DNA: TGCGCCAGCAGTGAGTCGCGGGGAAAAAACATTCAGTACTTC; CDR3: CASSESRGKNIQYF
D: -; V: TRBV9; size: -; J: TRBJ2-1; DNA: TGTGCCAGCAGCGCCGGGAACAGAGTTTCCTACAATGAGCAGTTCTTC; CDR3: CASSAGNRVSYNEQFF
D: -; V: TRBV7-3; size: -; J: TRBJ2-1; DNA: TGTGCCAGCAGCTCAGCAAACAGTGAGCAGTTCTTC; CDR3: CASSSANSEQFF
D: TRBD1; V: TRBV5-1; size: -; J: TRBJ1-4; DNA: TGCGCCAGCAGCTCCGGGACAGGGAATGAAAAACTGTTTTTT; CDR3: CASSSGTGNEKLFF
D: TRBD1; V: TRBV19; size: -; J: TRBJ1-5; DNA: TGTGCCAGTAGTATAGATTCACAGGGGGCAGGGCAGCCCCAGCATTTT; CDR3: CASSIDSQGAGQPQHF
D: -; V: TRBV5-1; size: -; J: TRBJ1-2; DNA: TGCGCCAGCAGCTCGGCGGCAACGATTTATGGCTACACCTTC; CDR3: CASSSAATIYGYTF
D: -; V: TRBV7-2; size: -; J: TRBJ2-1; DNA: TGTGCCAGCAGCTTAGACCAGGGGCTGCAGTTCTTC; CDR3: CASSLDQGLQFF
D: TRBD2; V: TRBV7-9; size: few; J: TRBJ2-1; DNA: TGTGCCAGCAGCTTAGAAACTAGCGGGACCCGCCTCAAGCAGTTCTTC; CDR3: CASSLETSGTRLKQFF
D: TRBD1; V: TRBV7-2; size: -; J: TRBJ1-5; DNA: TGTGCCAGCAGCTCGGGGGACAGGGGAGTTTTTGACAATCAGCCCCAGCATTTT; CDR3: CASSSGDRGVFDNQPQHF
D: TRBD1; V: TRBV24-1; size: -; J: TRBJ2-1; DNA: TGTGCCACCAGTGGGGACAGGGCTAACAATGAGCAGTTCTTC; CDR3: CATSGDRANNEQFF
D: -; V: TRBV7-3; size: -; J: TRBJ1-6; DNA: TGTGCCAGCAGCTTAGAAGGGAGGGATTCACCCCTCCACTTT; CDR3: CASSLEGRDSPLHF
D: TRBD1; V: TRBV28; size: -; J: TRBJ2-1; DNA: TGTGCCAGCAGTAATAACCCTCGACAGGGATTCTACAATGAGCAGTTCTTC; CDR3: CASSNNPRQGFYNEQFF
D: TRBD1; V: TRBV5-1; size: -; J: TRBJ2-5; DNA: TGCGCCAGCAGGCTTGGGGTTGGACAGGGGACAGAGACCCAGTACTTC; CDR3: CASRLGVGQGTETQYF
D: -; V: TRBV11-2; size: -; J: TRBJ2-5; DNA: TGTGCCAGCAGCTTATGGACTAAGCGGATGCAAGAGACCCAGTACTTC; CDR3: CASSLWTKRMQETQYF